This T cell receptor (beta chain) was observed in a study of CD8+ T cells in alopecia areata. Study at large: Treated individuals took tofacitinib by mouth, 5 to 10 mg twice daily.

Documented treatment: oral pan-JAK inhibitor, 5-10 mg twice daily. Concerning this clone itself: The target antigen is unknown.

Once RNA had been extracted, it was reverse transcribed into cDNA to act as the sequencing template. Libraries were prepared by immunoSEQ multiplex PCR; TCRdb keeps only in-frame clonotypes and omits some of them. This table holds about 290,000 clones, roughly 64% found once. The study, taken as a whole, reports: Persistence during tofacitinib was seen for many expanded lesional clones in scalp and blood. Among the 100 top clones, expanded CD8+ clones, like scalp clonality, were significantly decreased by tofacitinib. Clonality was higher in lesional than normal scalp, especially in alopecia totalis/universalis.

The germline V gene has CDR1 SGHNT and CDR2 YYREEE (reference sequence). The V end lost 5 bases, the J end lost 8 bases, and 11 bases lay between the germline ends. The CDR3 loop spans 12 amino acids. The TCR originated in a human donor with alopecia areata. Source: CD4+ T cells sorted from blood, taken at week 24, from a patient treated with tofacitinib. The rearrangement uses TRBV5-4 and TRBJ2-1; D not resolved. CDR3: CASRSSKDEQFF. The CDR3 nucleotides read TGTGCCAGCAGAAGCTCTAAAGATGAGCAGTTCTTC.